This TCR beta chain was obtained from a study of blood T cell repertoires in COVID-19. Sequencing was performed with immunoSEQ multiplex PCR; in TCRdb, only in-frame clones are kept and a portion is missing. The sample has some 170,000 clones, roughly nine tenths seen once. The CDR3 contains 18 residues. The sequencing sample was made of peripheral blood. The chain carries TRBV1 and TRBJ1-6; TRBD1, as called in the table, went unchecked against the DNA. TRBV1 constitutes a pseudogene. The clonotype originates from a man aged 55 to 70 with active or convalescent COVID-19. CDR3 bases: TGCACCAGCAGCCAAGCTGGAGACAGGGTCCATAATAATTCACCCCTCCACTTT. This translates into CTSSQAGDRVHNNSPLHF.